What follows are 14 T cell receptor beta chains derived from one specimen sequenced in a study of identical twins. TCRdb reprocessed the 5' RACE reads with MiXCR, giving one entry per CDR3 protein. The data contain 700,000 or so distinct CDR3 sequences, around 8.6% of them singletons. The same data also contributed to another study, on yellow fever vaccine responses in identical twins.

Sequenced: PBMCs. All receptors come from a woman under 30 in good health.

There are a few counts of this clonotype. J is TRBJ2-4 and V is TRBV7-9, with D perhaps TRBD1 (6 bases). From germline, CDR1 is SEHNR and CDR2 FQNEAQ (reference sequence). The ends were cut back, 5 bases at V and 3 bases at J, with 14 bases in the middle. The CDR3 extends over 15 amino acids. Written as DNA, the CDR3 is TGTGCCAGCAGCCCGAACAGGGAGATCAAAAACATTCAGTACTTC. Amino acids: CASSPNREIKNIQYF.

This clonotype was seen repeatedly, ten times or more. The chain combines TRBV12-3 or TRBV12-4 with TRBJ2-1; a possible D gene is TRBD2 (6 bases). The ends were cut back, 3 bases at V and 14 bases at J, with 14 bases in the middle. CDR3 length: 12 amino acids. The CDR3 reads CASSFPGGEEFF. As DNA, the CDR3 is TGTGCCAGCAGTTTCCCAGGAGGGGAAGAGTTCTTC.

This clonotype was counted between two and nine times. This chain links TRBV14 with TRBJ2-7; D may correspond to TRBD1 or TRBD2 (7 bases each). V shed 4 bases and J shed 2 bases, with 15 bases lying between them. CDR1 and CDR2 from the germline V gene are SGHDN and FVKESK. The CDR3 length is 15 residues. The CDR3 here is CASSPRGDSTYEQYF. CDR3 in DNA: TGTGCCAGCAGCCCTCGGGGGGACAGTACCTACGAGCAGTACTTC. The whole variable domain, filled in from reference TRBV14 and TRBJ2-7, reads EAGVTQFPSHSVIEKGQTVTLRCDPISGHDNLYWYRRVMGKEIKFLLHFVKESKQDESGMPNNRFLAERTGGTYSTLKVQPAELEDSGVYFCASSPRGDSTYEQYFGPGTRLTVT.

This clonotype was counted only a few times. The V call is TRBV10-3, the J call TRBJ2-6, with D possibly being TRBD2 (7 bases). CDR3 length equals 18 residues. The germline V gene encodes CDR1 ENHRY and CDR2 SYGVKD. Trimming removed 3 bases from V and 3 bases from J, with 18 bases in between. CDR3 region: CAISEGGGGPGGANVLTF. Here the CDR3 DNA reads TGTGCCATCAGTGAAGGGGGAGGGGGGCCAGGTGGGGCCAACGTCCTGACTTTC.

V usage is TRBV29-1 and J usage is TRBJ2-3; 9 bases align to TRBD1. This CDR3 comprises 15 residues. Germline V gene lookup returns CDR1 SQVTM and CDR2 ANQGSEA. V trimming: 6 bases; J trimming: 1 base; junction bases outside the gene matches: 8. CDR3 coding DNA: TGCAGCGTACAACAGGGGGCGAGCCGCACAGATACGCAGTATTTT. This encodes CSVQQGASRTDTQYF.

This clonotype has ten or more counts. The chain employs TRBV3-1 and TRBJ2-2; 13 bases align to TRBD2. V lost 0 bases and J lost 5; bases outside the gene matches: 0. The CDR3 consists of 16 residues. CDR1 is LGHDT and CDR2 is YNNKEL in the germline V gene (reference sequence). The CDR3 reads CASSQETSGRTGELFF. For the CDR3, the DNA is TGTGCCAGCAGCCAAGAGACTAGCGGGAGGACCGGGGAGCTGTTTTTT. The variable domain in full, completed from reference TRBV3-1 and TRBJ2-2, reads DTAVSQTPKYLVTQMGNDKSIKCEQNLGHDTMYWYKQDSKKFLKIMFSYNNKELIINETVPNRFSPKSPDKAHLNLHINSLELGDSAVYFCASSQETSGRTGELFFGEGSRLTVL.

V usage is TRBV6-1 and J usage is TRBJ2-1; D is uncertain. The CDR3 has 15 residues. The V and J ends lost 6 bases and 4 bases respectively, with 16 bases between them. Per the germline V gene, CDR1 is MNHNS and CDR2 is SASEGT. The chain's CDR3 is CASRARRTQYNEQFF. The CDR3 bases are TGTGCCAGCAGAGCGCGCAGGACCCAATACAATGAGCAGTTCTTC.

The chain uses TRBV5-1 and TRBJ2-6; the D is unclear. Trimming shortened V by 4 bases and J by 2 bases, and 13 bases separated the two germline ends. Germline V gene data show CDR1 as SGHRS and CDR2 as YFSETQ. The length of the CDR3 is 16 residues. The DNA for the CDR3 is TGCGCCAGCAGCCCCGGTCTCCCCCCTGGGGCCAACGTCCTGACTTTC. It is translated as CASSPGLPPGANVLTF.

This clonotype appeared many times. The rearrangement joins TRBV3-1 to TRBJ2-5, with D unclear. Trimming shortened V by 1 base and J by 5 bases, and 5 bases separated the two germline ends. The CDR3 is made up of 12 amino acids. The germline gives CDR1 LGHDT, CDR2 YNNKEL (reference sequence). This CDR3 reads CASSQAVETQYF. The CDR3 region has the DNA TGTGCCAGCAGCCAAGCAGTTGAGACCCAGTACTTC.

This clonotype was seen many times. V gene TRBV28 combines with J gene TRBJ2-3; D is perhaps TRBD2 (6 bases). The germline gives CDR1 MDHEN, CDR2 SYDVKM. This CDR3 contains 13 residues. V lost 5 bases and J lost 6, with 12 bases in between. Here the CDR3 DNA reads TGTGCCAGCAGTCCACCGGGACTCGATACGCAGTATTTT. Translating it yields CASSPPGLDTQYF.

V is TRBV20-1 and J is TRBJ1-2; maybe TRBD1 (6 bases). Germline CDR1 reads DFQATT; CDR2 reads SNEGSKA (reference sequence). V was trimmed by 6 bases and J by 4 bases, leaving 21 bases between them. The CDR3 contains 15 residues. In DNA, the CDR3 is TGCAGTGCCGAGGGACACCTTAGCCGGGGCTATGGCTACACCTTC. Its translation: CSAEGHLSRGYGYTF.

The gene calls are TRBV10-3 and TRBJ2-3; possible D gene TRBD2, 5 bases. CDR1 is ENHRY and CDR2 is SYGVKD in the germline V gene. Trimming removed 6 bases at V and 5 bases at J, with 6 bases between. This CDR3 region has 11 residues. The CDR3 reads CAIRAEDTQYF. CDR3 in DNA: TGTGCCATCAGAGCGGAAGATACGCAGTATTTT.

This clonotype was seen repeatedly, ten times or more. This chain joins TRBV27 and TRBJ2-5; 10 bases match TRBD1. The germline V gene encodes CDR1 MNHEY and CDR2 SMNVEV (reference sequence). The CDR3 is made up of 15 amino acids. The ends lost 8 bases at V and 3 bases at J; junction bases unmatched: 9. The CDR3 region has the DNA TGTGCCAGCGGAACCCGGGACAGGGGTGAAGAGACCCAGTACTTC. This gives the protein CASGTRDRGEETQYF.

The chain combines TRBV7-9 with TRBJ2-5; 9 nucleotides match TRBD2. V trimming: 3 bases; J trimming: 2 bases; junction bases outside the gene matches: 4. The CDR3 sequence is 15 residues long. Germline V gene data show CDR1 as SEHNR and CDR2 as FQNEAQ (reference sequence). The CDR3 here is CASSFITSGQETQYF. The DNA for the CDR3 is TGTGCCAGCAGCTTTATTACTAGCGGGCAAGAGACCCAGTACTTC. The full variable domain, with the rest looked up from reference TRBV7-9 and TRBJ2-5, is DTGVSQNPRHKITKRGQNVTFRCDPISEHNRLYWYRQTLGQGPEFLTYFQNEAQLEKSRLLSDRFSAERPKGSFSTLEIQRTEQGDSAMYLCASSFITSGQETQYFGPGTRLLVL.